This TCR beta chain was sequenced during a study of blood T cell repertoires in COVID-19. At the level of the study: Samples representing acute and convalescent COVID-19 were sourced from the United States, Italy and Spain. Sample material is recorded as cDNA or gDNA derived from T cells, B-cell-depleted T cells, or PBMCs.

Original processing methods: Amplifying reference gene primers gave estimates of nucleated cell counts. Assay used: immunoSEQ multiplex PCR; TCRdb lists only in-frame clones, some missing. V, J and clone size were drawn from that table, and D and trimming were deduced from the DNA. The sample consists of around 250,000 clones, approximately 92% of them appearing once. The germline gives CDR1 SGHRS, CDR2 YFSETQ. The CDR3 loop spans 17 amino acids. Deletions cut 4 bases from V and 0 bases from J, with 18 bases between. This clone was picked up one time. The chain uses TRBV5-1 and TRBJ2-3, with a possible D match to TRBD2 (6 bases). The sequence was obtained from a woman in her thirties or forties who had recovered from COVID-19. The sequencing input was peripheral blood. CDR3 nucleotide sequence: TGCGCCAGCAGCGAACCCCCCGGGACTCAAAGCACAGATACGCAGTATTTT. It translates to CASSEPPGTQSTDTQYF. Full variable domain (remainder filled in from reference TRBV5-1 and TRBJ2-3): KAGVTQTPRYLIKTRGQQVTLSCSPISGHRSVSWYQQTPGQGLQFLFEYFSETQRNKGNFPGRFSGRQFSNSRSEMNVSTLELGDSALYLCASSEPPGTQSTDTQYFGPGTRLTVL.